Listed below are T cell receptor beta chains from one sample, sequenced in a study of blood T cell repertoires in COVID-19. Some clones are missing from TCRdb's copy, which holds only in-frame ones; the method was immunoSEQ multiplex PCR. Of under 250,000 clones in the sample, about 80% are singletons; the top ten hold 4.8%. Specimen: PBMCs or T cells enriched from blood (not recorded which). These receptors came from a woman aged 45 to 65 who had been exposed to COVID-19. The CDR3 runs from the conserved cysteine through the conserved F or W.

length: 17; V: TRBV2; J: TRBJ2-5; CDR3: CASSDGIAGVSWETQYF
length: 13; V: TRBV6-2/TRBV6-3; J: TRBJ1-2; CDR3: CASSFRTGEGYTF
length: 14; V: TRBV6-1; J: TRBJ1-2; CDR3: CASSELLGQGGYTF
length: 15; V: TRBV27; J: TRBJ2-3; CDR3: CASSRVPRGTDTQYF
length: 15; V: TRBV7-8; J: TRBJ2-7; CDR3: CASSTPGQGTYEQYF
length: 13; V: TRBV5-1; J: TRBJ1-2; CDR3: CASSEYGVRGYTF
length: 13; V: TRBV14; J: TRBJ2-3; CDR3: CASGDSNTDTQYF
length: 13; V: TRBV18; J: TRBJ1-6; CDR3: CASSRDRDSPLHF
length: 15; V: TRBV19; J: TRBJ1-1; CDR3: CASTRPDSGNTEAFF
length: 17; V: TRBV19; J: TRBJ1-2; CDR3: CASSMETGRSRNYGYTF
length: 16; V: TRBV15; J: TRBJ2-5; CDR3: CATSRDRGFGEQTQYF
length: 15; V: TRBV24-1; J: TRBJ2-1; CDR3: CATSEPTNPNNEQFF
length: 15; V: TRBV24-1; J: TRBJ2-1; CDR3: CATSRHRGNSNEQFF
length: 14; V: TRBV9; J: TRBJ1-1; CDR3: CASTLGGANTEAFF
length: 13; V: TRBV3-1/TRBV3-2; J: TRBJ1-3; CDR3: CASGGRSENTIYF
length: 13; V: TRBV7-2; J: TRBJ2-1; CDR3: CASSARDYNEQFF
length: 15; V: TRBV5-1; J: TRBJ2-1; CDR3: CASSQIQRGDNEQFF
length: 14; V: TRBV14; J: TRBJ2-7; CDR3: CASSQEGLAGEQYF
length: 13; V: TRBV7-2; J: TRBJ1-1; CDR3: CASSLSRNTEAFF
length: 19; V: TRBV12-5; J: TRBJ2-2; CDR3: CASGLVISVRDREHGELFF
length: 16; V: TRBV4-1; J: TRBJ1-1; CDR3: CASSQGPDRVNTEAFF
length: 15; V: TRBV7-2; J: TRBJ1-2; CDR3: CASSLAAAANYGYTF
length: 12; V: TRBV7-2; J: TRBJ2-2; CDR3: CASSPNTGELFF
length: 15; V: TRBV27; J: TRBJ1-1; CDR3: CASSHQGNLNTEAFF
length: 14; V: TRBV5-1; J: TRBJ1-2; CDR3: CASSLEGQGYGYTF
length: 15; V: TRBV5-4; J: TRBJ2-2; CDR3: CASSLDDRDTGELFF
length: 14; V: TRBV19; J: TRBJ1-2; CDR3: CASSIMGSSGGYTF
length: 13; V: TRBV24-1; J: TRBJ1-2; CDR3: CATSLTENYGYTF
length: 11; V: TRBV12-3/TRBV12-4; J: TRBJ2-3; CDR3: CASSSLDTQYF
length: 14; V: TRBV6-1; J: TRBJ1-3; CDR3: CASSEARGGHTIYF
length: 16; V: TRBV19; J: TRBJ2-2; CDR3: CASSRRNTGNTGELFF
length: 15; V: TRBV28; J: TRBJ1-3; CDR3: CASSFTELFGNTIYF
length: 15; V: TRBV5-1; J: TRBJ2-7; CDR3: CASSLSTSGVYEQYF
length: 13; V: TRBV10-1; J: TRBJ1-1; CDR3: CASSLGRNTEAFF
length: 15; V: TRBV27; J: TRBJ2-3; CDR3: CASSLGGAASDTQYF
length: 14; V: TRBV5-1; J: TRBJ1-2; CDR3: CASSISPGDYGYTF
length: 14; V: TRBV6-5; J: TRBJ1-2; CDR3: CASSYQGFNYGYTF
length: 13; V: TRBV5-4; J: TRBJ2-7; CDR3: CASSPDRSYEQYF
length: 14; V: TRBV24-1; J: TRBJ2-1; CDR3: CATSERGLLNEQFF
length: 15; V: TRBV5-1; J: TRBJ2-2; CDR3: CASSSTTGLSGELFF
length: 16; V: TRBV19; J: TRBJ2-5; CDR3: CASSYGLAGGIETQYF
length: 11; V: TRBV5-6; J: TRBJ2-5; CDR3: CASSLQETQYF
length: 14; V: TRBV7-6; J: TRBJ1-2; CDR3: CASSLGGQDYGYTF
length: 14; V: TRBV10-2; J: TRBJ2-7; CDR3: CASKEGQRVGEQYF
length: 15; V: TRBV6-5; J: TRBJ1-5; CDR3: CASVFGTGSNQPQHF
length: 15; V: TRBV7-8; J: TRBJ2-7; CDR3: CASSRGRETIYEQYF
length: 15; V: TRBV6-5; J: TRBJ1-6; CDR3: CASSSAGGTGSPLHF
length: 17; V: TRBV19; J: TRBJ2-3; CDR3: CASSSPGPPRGSGTQYF
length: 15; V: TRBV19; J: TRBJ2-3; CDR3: CASRLAGHSTDTQYF
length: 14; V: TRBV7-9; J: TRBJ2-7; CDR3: CASSLVQGASEQYF
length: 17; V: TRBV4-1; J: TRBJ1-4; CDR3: CASSPRVQGGEREKLFF
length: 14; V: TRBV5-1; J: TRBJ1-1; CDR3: CASSSVSLIGEAFF